This T cell receptor (beta chain) was sequenced for a study of a mutant IDH1 vaccine in newly diagnosed glioma. The wider study: Every participant had undergone radiotherapy, temozolomide, or both before, and most underwent both. Visit V12 was conducted at week 35 as the safety follow-up. Visit V13 came later, at week 47.

Noted time point: week 47, end of study. With topical imiquimod, each dose of the vaccine consisted of 300 ug of mutant IDH1 20-mer peptide. Donors' newly diagnosed IDH1-mutant WHO grade 3 or 4 astrocytomas lacked nuclear ATRX. The CDR3 has 10 residues. The germline V gene has CDR1 MNHNS and CDR2 SASEGT. Trimming took off 9 bases at V and 2 bases at J, with 5 bases between the two ends. As to this clone: The target antigen is unknown.

The assay was immunoSEQ multiplex PCR, and TCRdb's table has in-frame clones only and misses some. Counted here are around 50,000 clones, 70% to 85% occurring once; the ten biggest clones make up about 4%. Here the sequenced sample was PBMCs, taken from a glioma patient whose treatment included an IDH1 peptide vaccine. This chain connects TRBV6-1 to TRBJ2-7; D not resolved. This TCR was sampled from a woman between 25 and 40 years old with glioma. Some clones in this sample may be carry-over from other donors' samples. The CDR3 DNA reads as TGTGCCAGTAAGACCTACGAGCAGTACTTC. Translated: CASKTYEQYF.